The entry below gives a single T cell receptor beta chain sequence along with its context. This sample stems from a study of blood T cell repertoires in COVID-19. Study details: Samples of COVID-19 (acute and convalescent) were obtained from the United States, Italy and Spain.

Germline V gene data show CDR1 as SGHKS and CDR2 as YYEKEE (reference sequence). With V trimmed by 3 bases and J by 4 bases, 4 bases remained unmatched. CDR3 length equals 14 residues. Only in-frame clones appear in the TCRdb table, and some are missing; sequencing was by immunoSEQ multiplex PCR. The sample holds about 130,000 clones, around 80% seen once. This chain joins TRBV5-5 and TRBJ1-1, with TRBD1 matching 9 bases. Sequences were obtained from peripheral blood. The TCR was taken from a woman aged 55-69 years with acute or convalescent COVID-19. The CDR3 protein is CASSWGQGGTEAFF. The CDR3, as DNA: TGTGCCAGCAGCTGGGGACAGGGCGGCACTGAAGCTTTCTTT.